The rows below give T cell receptor beta chains drawn from one sample of a study of spatial heterogeneity in lung cancer. Using its own MiXCR run on the 5' RACE reads, TCRdb lists one record per CDR3 protein. The sample consists of approximately 66,000 distinct CDR3 sequences, about 6.3% of them appearing once. Sample: PBMCs, taken at surgery. The source of these receptors is a female donor with early-stage non-small cell lung cancer. The CDR3 runs from the conserved cysteine through the conserved F or W. D genes are given only for firm matches. For some rows the clone size is stated as once, few or many, or as a class when expanded; others skip it.

d_gene: NA
v_gene: TRBV12-3/TRBV12-4
abundance: NA
j_gene: TRBJ2-3
CDR3aa: CASSLVGRPTDTQYF
CDR3nt: TGTGCCAGCAGTTTAGTAGGTAGACCGACAGATACGCAGTATTTT

d_gene: TRBD2
v_gene: TRBV7-2
abundance: many
j_gene: TRBJ2-1
CDR3aa: CASSTGLAELGEQFF
CDR3nt: TGTGCCAGCAGCACGGGACTAGCGGAGCTGGGCGAGCAGTTCTTC

d_gene: NA
v_gene: TRBV29-1
abundance: many
j_gene: TRBJ2-3
CDR3aa: CSVPSTLDTQYF
CDR3nt: TGCAGCGTTCCGAGCACTCTAGATACGCAGTATTTT

d_gene: TRBD1
v_gene: TRBV19
abundance: many
j_gene: TRBJ1-5
CDR3aa: CASSGTGGNQPQHF
CDR3nt: TGTGCCAGTAGTGGGACAGGGGGCAATCAGCCCCAGCATTTT

d_gene: NA
v_gene: TRBV6-5
abundance: many
j_gene: TRBJ2-5
CDR3aa: CASSPRTLLQETQYF
CDR3nt: TGTGCCAGCAGTCCAAGGACGCTCCTCCAAGAGACCCAGTACTTC

d_gene: NA
v_gene: TRBV5-1
abundance: NA
j_gene: TRBJ1-3
CDR3aa: CASSLTMSSGNTIYF
CDR3nt: TGCGCCAGCAGCTTGACCATGAGCTCTGGAAACACCATATATTTT

d_gene: TRBD2
v_gene: TRBV28
abundance: NA
j_gene: TRBJ2-7
CDR3aa: CASSLASGPSYEQYF
CDR3nt: TGTGCCAGCAGTTTGGCTAGCGGGCCTAGTTACGAGCAGTACTTC

d_gene: NA
v_gene: TRBV7-9
abundance: many
j_gene: TRBJ1-1
CDR3aa: CASSSPNTEAFF
CDR3nt: TGTGCCAGCAGCTCACCGAACACTGAAGCTTTCTTT

d_gene: TRBD1
v_gene: TRBV7-6
abundance: NA
j_gene: TRBJ2-5
CDR3aa: CASSLVAGGAWGETQYF
CDR3nt: TGTGCCAGCAGCTTAGTGGCAGGGGGCGCTTGGGGAGAGACCCAGTACTTC

d_gene: NA
v_gene: TRBV12-3/TRBV12-4
abundance: many
j_gene: TRBJ1-1
CDR3aa: CASSTQIFQAFF
CDR3nt: TGTGCCAGCAGTACCCAAATTTTTCAAGCTTTCTTT

d_gene: NA
v_gene: TRBV7-9
abundance: many
j_gene: TRBJ1-3
CDR3aa: CASSKQGTGNTIYF
CDR3nt: TGTGCCAGCAGCAAACAGGGCACTGGAAACACCATATATTTT

d_gene: NA
v_gene: TRBV5-4
abundance: few
j_gene: TRBJ2-7
CDR3aa: CASSLGIQGEQYF
CDR3nt: TGTGCCAGCAGCTTGGGGATTCAGGGCGAGCAGTACTTC

d_gene: TRBD2
v_gene: TRBV7-2
abundance: many
j_gene: TRBJ2-3
CDR3aa: CATALGLAGTTQYF
CDR3nt: TGTGCCACCGCATTGGGACTAGCGGGGACTACGCAGTATTTT

d_gene: NA
v_gene: TRBV5-1
abundance: many
j_gene: TRBJ2-1
CDR3aa: CASSRDRSSYNEQFF
CDR3nt: TGCGCCAGCAGCAGAGACAGGAGCTCCTACAATGAGCAGTTCTTC

d_gene: NA
v_gene: TRBV9
abundance: many
j_gene: TRBJ2-6
CDR3aa: CASSVVGANVLTF
CDR3nt: TGTGCCAGCAGCGTAGTTGGGGCCAACGTCCTGACTTTC

d_gene: NA
v_gene: TRBV5-6
abundance: NA
j_gene: TRBJ1-1
CDR3aa: CVSSLNRAGNTEAFF
CDR3nt: TGTGTCAGCAGCTTGAATAGAGCGGGGAACACTGAAGCTTTCTTT

d_gene: NA
v_gene: TRBV12-3/TRBV12-4
abundance: many
j_gene: TRBJ1-1
CDR3aa: CASSLGDGGVTEAFF
CDR3nt: TGTGCCAGCAGCTTAGGGGACGGGGGGGTAACTGAAGCTTTCTTT

d_gene: NA
v_gene: TRBV5-1
abundance: NA
j_gene: TRBJ2-7
CDR3aa: CASSPDSRRTYERYF
CDR3nt: TGCGCCAGCAGCCCGGACTCCCGGCGGACCTACGAGCGGTACTTC

d_gene: TRBD1
v_gene: TRBV7-3
abundance: NA
j_gene: TRBJ1-1
CDR3aa: CASSLSPPGRRGRPGTEAFF
CDR3nt: TGTGCCAGCAGCTTAAGCCCGCCGGGGCGCAGGGGGCGACCGGGGACTGAAGCTTTCTTT

d_gene: NA
v_gene: TRBV12-3/TRBV12-4
abundance: NA
j_gene: TRBJ2-2
CDR3aa: CASSLQGTASGELFF
CDR3nt: TGTGCCAGCAGTTTACAGGGGACCGCCTCCGGGGAGCTGTTTTTT